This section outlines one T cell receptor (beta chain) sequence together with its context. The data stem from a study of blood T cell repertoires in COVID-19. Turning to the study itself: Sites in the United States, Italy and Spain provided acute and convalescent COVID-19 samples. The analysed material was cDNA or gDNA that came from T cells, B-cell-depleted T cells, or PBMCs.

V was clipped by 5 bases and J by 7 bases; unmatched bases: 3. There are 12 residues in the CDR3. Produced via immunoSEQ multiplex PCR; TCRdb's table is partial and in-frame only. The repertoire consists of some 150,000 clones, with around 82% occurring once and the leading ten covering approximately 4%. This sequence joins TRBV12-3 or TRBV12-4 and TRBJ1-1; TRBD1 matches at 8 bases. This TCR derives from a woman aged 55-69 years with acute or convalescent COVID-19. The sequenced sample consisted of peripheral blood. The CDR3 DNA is TGTGCCAGCAGTCGTGACAGGGGTGAAGCTTTCTTT. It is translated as CASSRDRGEAFF.